This T cell receptor beta chain came from a study of identical twins. This clonotype was observed a handful of times. Its antigen is as yet unknown. TCRdb reanalysed the 5' RACE reads using MiXCR and keeps one entry per CDR3 protein. The sample shows about 720,000 distinct CDR3 sequences, 15% to 20% of them seen only once. Study-wide results and limits: Cross-sectional statistical analysis, not tracking of the same donors, underpinned the conclusions.

V trimming: 5 bases; J trimming: 5 bases; junction bases outside the gene matches: 6. In germline, CDR1 is SEHNR, CDR2 FQNEAQ (reference sequence). This CDR3 spans 14 amino acids. The data were also submitted as part of a second study, on T cells expressing NK-cell markers. That source adds: Sequencing of TCR beta repertoires drew on sorted CD3+CD56+NKG2C+, CD3+CD56+NKG2C- and CD3+CD56-NKG2C+ T cells. Seropositivity for HCMV was found in most of the eight sequenced donors, with one seronegative.

The rearrangement uses TRBV7-9 and TRBJ2-7; the match to TRBD1 covers 10 bases. The clonotype was recovered from a woman between 18 and 29 years old in good health. Sequences were obtained from PBMCs. The CDR3 coding sequence is TGTGCCAGCAGCCGTTCCGGGACAGGGGACGAGCAGTACTTC. It translates to CASSRSGTGDEQYF.